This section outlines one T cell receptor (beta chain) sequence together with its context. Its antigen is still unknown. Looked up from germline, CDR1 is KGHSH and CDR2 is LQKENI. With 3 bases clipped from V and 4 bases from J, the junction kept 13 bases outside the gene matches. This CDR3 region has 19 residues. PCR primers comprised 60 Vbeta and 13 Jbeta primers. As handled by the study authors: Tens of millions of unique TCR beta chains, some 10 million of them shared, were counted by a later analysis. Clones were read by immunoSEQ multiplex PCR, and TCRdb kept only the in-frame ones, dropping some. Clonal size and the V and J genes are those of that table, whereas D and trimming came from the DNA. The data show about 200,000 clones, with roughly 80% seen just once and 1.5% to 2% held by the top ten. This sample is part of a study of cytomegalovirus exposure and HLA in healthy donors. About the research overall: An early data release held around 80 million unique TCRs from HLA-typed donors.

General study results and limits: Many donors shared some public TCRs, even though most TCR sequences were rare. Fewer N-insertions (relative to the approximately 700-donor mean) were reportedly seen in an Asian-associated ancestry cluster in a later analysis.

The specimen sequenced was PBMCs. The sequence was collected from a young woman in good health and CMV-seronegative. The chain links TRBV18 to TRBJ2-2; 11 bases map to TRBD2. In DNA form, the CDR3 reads TGTGCCAGCTCACCCCGGGTTACTAGCGGGAGTCGTGGCACCGGGGAGCTGTTTTTT. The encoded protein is CASSPRVTSGSRGTGELFF.